This TCR beta chain appears in the sequencing data of a study of tumor and adjacent non-tumor tissue in lung cancer. Looking at the study overall: Patients comprised 12 adenocarcinoma, a couple of squamous cell carcinoma and 1 small cell lung cancer. Findings of the study overall: Shorter survival was associated with higher TCR diversity in tumors. Tumor tissue had significantly higher TCR diversity than normal lung.

The template was RNA from unsorted bulk tissue. Distant lung tissue was collected more than 3 cm away from the tumor edge. Chemotherapy-naive patients with new lung cancer underwent thoracic surgery in China, August–November 2014. Three rounds of nested PCR, following a modified ARM-PCR protocol, produced the TCRbeta library. TCRdb re-called the multiplex PCR reads with MiXCR, one entry per CDR3 protein. The sample has approximately 80,000 distinct CDR3 sequences; roughly 80% are singletons. Germline lookup yields CDR1 MNHEY and CDR2 SVGAGI. The length of the CDR3 is 17 residues. Comment on this clonotype: Its antigen remains unknown. One end of the junction does not line up with germline, which may come from a read error.

The sequence came from a man aged 60 to 69 with non-small cell lung cancer. The V and J genes are TRBV6-5 and TRBJ2-1; possibly TRBD1 for D (6 bases). The specimen sequenced was distant non-tumor lung tissue. CDR3 amino acids: CACSGGLGMVSYIEQFF. The CDR3, as DNA: TGTGCCTGCAGTGGGGGCTTGGGGATGGTATCCTACATTGAGCAGTTCTTC.